The source of this T cell receptor (beta chain) is a study of radiotherapy plus CTLA-4 blockade in lung cancer. Overall study: Objective responses were documented in under 20% of patients, with disease control in around 30%. Study-level results: In blood, after radiotherapy plus ipilimumab, tumor-derived TCR clones expanded.

Comments on this clone: Its antigen remains unknown.

Trimming shortened V by 5 bases and J by 1 base, and 12 bases separated the two germline ends. The CDR3 is 15 residues long. Per germline, CDR1 MNHEY and CDR2 SVGAGI. Produced via immunoSEQ multiplex PCR; TCRdb's table is partial and in-frame only. The sample records more than 55,000 clones, 70% to 85% being singletons. Focal radiation and CTLA-4 blockade (ipilimumab) were tested in chemo-refractory metastatic non-small-cell lung cancer patients. Here the sequenced sample was peripheral blood, taken from a patient treated with radiotherapy plus ipilimumab. This chain uses TRBV6-5 with TRBJ1-3, with D perhaps matching TRBD1 (5 bases). The receptor was derived from a human donor with non-small cell lung cancer whose response to radiotherapy plus ipilimumab could not be evaluated. The CDR3 loop reads CASSQRGVSGNTIYF. DNA for the CDR3: TGTGCCAGCAGTCAGCGGGGGGTATCTGGAAACACCATATATTTT.